This T cell receptor beta chain was recorded in a study of cytomegalovirus exposure and HLA in healthy donors. The PCR used 60 Vbeta and 13 Jbeta primers. Clones were sequenced by immunoSEQ multiplex PCR, and TCRdb holds only the in-frame ones, with some missing. The repertoire holds about 180,000 clones, with 81% as singletons. The CDR3 consists of 15 residues. Germline values: CDR1 SGDLS, CDR2 YYNGEE. V dropped 0 bases and J dropped 5 bases, with 12 bases sitting between them. The sequencing input was PBMCs. The chain combines TRBV9 with TRBJ1-5; perhaps TRBD1 as D (5 bases). The clonotype was recovered from a woman in her late teens or twenties in good health and CMV-seropositive. Written as DNA, the CDR3 is TGTGCCAGCAGCGTAGAGGGGAACAGCGATCAGCCCCAGCATTTT. It translates to CASSVEGNSDQPQHF.